This section outlines one T cell receptor (beta chain) sequence together with its context. Its target antigen remains unknown. Base qualities are not at hand, and no much larger clone is one base apart. The sample is drawn from a study of OX40 agonist ivuxolimab in advanced cancers. Turning to the overall study: Ivuxolimab, which targeted the costimulatory receptor OX40 (CD134), was an agonistic, fully human IgG2 monoclonal antibody. Prior anti-PD-1, anti-PD-L1 or anti-CTLA-4 therapy was permitted, and 40% of dose-escalation patients had received checkpoint inhibitors. Of the 50 to 55 patients in dose escalation, 19 had hepatocellular carcinoma, approximately 15 had melanoma, 9 had renal cell carcinoma and 9 had head and neck cancer. The purpose of peripheral TCRbeta sequencing was to test whether ivuxolimab changed TCR sequence diversity and led to clonal T-cell expansion. Intravenous ivuxolimab was administered to patients every 2 weeks at six dose levels: 0.01, 0.1, 0.3, 1.5, 3 and 10 mg/kg. The paper reports the monotherapy dose-escalation portion (N of about 54 patients) of the phase I ivuxolimab trial. Partial responses were achieved by three dose-escalation patients, of whom one had hepatocellular carcinoma and two had cutaneous melanoma. In the dose-escalation cohort, 82.7% of patients were male, and the mean age was roughly 60 years, with a range of roughly 20 to 80. Overall results and qualifications from the work: After ivuxolimab, expanded clones were on average more numerous among CD8+ T cells than among CD4+ T cells. In the 0.1-3.0 mg/kg groups, partial responders were among the patients with the lowest normalized peripheral clonal expansion, particularly in CD8+ T cells. Low levels of normalized T-cell clonal expansion were also seen in some patients who did not respond. The antigen specificity of the clonally expanded peripheral T cells was not determined. Clonal expansion of both CD4+ and CD8+ blood T cells was observed from baseline to week 6 at doses 0.1 to 3.0 mg/kg.

Measured from the cysteine to the phenylalanine, the CDR3 is 12 residues long. Only the CDR3 DNA is retained, 36 bases long and in frame from the first base. The germline V gene (reference sequence) gives CDR1 as SEHNR and CDR2 as FQNEAQ. The germline ends are 9 bases apart after V is trimmed by 5 bases and J by 4 bases. To sequence the TCRbeta CDR3 region, genomic DNA was isolated from the sorted cells. TCRbeta CDR3 regions were sequenced using the immunoSEQ Assay. TCRdb retrieved this table from immuneACCESS and kept in-frame rearrangements only. Not all clones are present; in checked studies, unresolved V genes account for under half, and no reason is known for the remainder. This sample is represented by roughly 63,000 clones; about 91% of them were singletons. The ten largest clones take up approximately 12% of the sample. The trial excluded patients who had a history of autoimmune disease or who were on systemic immunosuppression. In every dose cohort, peripheral blood was drawn for TCR sequencing at baseline, cycle 4 day 1, and cycle 7 day 1. The samples were drawn from a first-in-human, open-label, multicenter phase I dose-escalation trial of ivuxolimab. Adults with locally advanced or metastatic head and neck squamous cell, hepatocellular, melanoma or renal cell carcinoma were enrolled in the trial. Before TCR sequencing, CD4+ and CD8+ T cells were separately sorted from peripheral blood.

The receptor was derived from an adult with an advanced solid tumor such as melanoma, head and neck, liver or kidney cancer. Sequencing used CD4+ or CD8+ T cells sorted from blood, obtained in a trial of the OX40 agonist ivuxolimab. The chain employs TRBV7-9 and TRBJ2-7; TRBD2 is possibly the D segment (5 matching bases). CDR3 reads: CASSETGYEQYF. In nucleotide form, the sequence is TGTGCCAGCAGCGAGACGGGGTACGAGCAGTACTTC.